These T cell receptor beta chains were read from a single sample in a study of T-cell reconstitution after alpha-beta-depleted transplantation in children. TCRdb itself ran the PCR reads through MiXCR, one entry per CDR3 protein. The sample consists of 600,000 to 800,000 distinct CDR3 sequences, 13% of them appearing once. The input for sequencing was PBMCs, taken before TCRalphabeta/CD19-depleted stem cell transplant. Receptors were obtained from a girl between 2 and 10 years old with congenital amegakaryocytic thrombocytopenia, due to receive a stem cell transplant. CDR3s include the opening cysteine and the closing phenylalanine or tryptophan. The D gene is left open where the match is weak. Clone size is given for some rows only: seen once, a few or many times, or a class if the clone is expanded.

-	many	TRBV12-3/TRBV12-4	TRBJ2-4	TGTGCCAGCAGTTTCCCGAGGAGTAGGAGGGGAAACATTCAGTACTTC	CASSFPRSRRGNIQYF
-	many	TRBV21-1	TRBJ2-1	TGTGCCAGCAACCCCGGGACTAGCGATGAGCAGTTCTTC	CASNPGTSDEQFF
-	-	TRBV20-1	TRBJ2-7	TGCAGTGCCGGAATCCCGGGACCGGCGACCTACGAGCAGTACTTC	CSAGIPGPATYEQYF
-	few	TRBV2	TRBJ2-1	TGTGCCAGCAGAGGCGCCGGTGAGCAGTTCTTC	CASRGAGEQFF
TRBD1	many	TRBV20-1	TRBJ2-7	TGCAGTGCTACGACAGGGTACGTCGAGCAGTACTTC	CSATTGYVEQYF
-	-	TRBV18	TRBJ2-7	TGTGCCAGCTCACAGATGGGTGGAGGTTTCGACGAGCAGTACTTC	CASSQMGGGFDEQYF
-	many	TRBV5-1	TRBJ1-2	TGCGCCAGCAGGGGGACGTGGGGCCTGAACTATGGCTACACCTTC	CASRGTWGLNYGYTF
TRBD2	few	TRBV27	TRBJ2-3	TGTGCCAGCAGTTCCGGACTAGTCCCAGATACGCAGTATTTT	CASSSGLVPDTQYF
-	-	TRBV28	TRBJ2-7	TGTGCCAGTCTCCGAGCGGGCTTTTCCTACGAGCAGTACTTC	CASLRAGFSYEQYF
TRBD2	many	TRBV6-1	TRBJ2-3	TGTGCCAGCACCCAGGGACTAGCGCGGACAGATACGCAGTATTTT	CASTQGLARTDTQYF
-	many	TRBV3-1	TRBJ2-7	TGTGCCAGCAGCCAAGACCACGAGCAGTACTTC	CASSQDHEQYF
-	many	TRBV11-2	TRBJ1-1	TGTGCCAGCAGCTTAGATCTATTGTGGGAGTCCCCCACTGAAGCTTTCTTT	CASSLDLLWESPTEAFF
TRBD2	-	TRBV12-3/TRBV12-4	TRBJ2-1	TGTGCCAGCAGTTCCTATCCCCTGACTAGCGGCGGGAGAAATGAGCAGTTCTTC	CASSSYPLTSGGRNEQFF
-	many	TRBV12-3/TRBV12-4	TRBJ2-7	TGTGCCAGCAGTTTCGCGTCTTCTCGGGACGAGCAGTACTTC	CASSFASSRDEQYF
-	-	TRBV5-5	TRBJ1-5	TGTGCCAGCAGCTTGATACAGGGACTGGTTCAGCCCCAGCATTTT	CASSLIQGLVQPQHF
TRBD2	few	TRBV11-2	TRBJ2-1	TGTGCCAGCAGCTTAGGTCCCTCCCGATTAGCGGGAGACGGGCATGAGCAGTTCTTC	CASSLGPSRLAGDGHEQFF
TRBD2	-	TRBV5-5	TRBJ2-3	TGTGCCAGCATGTCTGGACTAGAAGTCCCAGATACGCAGTATTTT	CASMSGLEVPDTQYF
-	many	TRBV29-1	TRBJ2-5	TGCAGCGTTGAAGGACTCTTCCAAGAGACCCAGTACTTC	CSVEGLFQETQYF
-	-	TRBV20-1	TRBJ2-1	TGCAGTGCTAGATCCTACTCCCGCTATGAGCAGTTCTTC	CSARSYSRYEQFF
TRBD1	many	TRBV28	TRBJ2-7	TGTGCCAGCAGTTTGGGAAACAGGGGGCAATTTTTGTACTTC	CASSLGNRGQFLYF
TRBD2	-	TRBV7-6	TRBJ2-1	TGTGCCAGCAGCCCCCTCCCCGGGAGGGCCGAAGATGAGCAGTTCTTC	CASSPLPGRAEDEQFF
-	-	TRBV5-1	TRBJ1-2	TGCGCCAGCAGCTTACTACAGGGTCAGGATGGCTACACCTTC	CASSLLQGQDGYTF
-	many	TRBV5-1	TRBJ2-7	TGCGCCAGCAGCTATGGGTGGTCAGACGCATCCTACGAGCAGTACTTC	CASSYGWSDASYEQYF
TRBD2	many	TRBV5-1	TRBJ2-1	TGCGCCAGCAGCTTGGACGGACTAGCGTTTGAGCAGTTCTTC	CASSLDGLAFEQFF
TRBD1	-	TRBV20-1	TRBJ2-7	TGCAGTGCTAGAGATCAGGTTTTCGGGACAGGGCGATCCGGGTTCTTCGAGCAGTACTTC	CSARDQVFGTGRSGFFEQYF
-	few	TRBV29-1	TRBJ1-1	TGCAGCGCTCTAGACAGGAGCACTGAAGCTTTCTTT	CSALDRSTEAFF
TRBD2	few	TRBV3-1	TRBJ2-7	TGTGCCAGCAGTCGTGGGAGGGGCTACGAGCAGTACTTC	CASSRGRGYEQYF
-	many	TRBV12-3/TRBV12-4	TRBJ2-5	TGTGCCAGCAGGCCGACAGAGGATATAGAGACCCAGTACTTC	CASRPTEDIETQYF
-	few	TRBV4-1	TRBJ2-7	TGCGCCAGCAGCCAAGGGGACTCGGGCGAGCAGTACTTC	CASSQGDSGEQYF
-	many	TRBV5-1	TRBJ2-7	TGCGCCAGCAGCTCGGGCTTAGAGCAGTACTTC	CASSSGLEQYF
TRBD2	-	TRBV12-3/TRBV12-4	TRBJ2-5	TGTGCCAGCAGTTTCTGGGCTAGCGGATACCAAGAGACCCAGTACTTC	CASSFWASGYQETQYF
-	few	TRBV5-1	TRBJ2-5	TGCGCCAGCAGCCTCTCAACTAAGCACGGGAGTGAGCCCCAGTACTTC	CASSLSTKHGSEPQYF
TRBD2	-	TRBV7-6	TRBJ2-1	TGTGCCAGCAGCTTTTTAGCGGGACAAGGAGACAATGAGCAGTTCTTC	CASSFLAGQGDNEQFF
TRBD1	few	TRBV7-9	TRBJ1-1	TGTGCCAGCGGGGACAGACTCATGAACACTGAAGCTTTCTTT	CASGDRLMNTEAFF
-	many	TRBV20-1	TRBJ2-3	TGCAGTGCTAGAGACAGGGCCCGCACAGATACGCAGTATTTT	CSARDRARTDTQYF
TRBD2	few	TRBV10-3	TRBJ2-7	TGTGCCATCACCCCGACTAGCGCTACCTCCTACGAGCAGTACTTC	CAITPTSATSYEQYF
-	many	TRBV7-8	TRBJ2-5	TGTGCCAGCAGCTTCATCTCCCAAGAGACCCAGTACTTC	CASSFISQETQYF
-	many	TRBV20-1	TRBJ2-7	TGCAGTGCTAGAGTCTCAGGGTACGAGCAGTACTTC	CSARVSGYEQYF
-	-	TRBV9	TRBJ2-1	TGTGCCAGCAGCGTAGAAGCTGGCGATGAGCAGTTCTTC	CASSVEAGDEQFF
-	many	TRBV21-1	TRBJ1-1	TGTGCCAGCAGCAAAGCGCCGGGACAGGGCACTGAAGCTTTCTTT	CASSKAPGQGTEAFF
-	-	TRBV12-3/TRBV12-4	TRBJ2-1	TGTGCCAGCAGTTTTTGGTTTGACGGGGTTGGTGAGCAGTTCTTC	CASSFWFDGVGEQFF
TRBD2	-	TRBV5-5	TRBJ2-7	TGTGCCAGCAGCTGGGCCTTAACTAGCGGGAGTTCCGAGCAGTACTTC	CASSWALTSGSSEQYF
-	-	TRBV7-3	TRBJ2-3	TGTGCCAGCAGCTTAACGTCCGGGGCAAACACAGATACGCAGTATTTT	CASSLTSGANTDTQYF
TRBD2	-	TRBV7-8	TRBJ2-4	TGTGCCAGCAGCTCTCGGGGGCTAGCGGGGGGGTCTAGCCAGAAAAACATTCAGTACTTC	CASSSRGLAGGSSQKNIQYF
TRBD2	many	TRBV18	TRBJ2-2	TGTGCCAGCTCACGACTAGCGGGAGGAACCGGGGAGCTGTTTTTT	CASSRLAGGTGELFF
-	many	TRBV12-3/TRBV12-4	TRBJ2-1	TGTGCCAGCAGGAACACAGCGATTAGCTCCTACAATGAGCAGTTCTTC	CASRNTAISSYNEQFF
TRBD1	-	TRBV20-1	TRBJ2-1	TGCAGTGCTAGAGTTCGGGACAGAGCGTATGACGAGCAGTTCTTC	CSARVRDRAYDEQFF
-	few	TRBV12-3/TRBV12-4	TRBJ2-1	TGTGCCAGCAGTAGAGGACAGAAGGCCTACAATGAGCAGTTCTTC	CASSRGQKAYNEQFF
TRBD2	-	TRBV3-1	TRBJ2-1	TGTGCCAGCTGTTTGCTGAGTGTGGTATTGGGGACTAGACACAATGAGCAGTTCTTC	CASCLLSVVLGTRHNEQFF
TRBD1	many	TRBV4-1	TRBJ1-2	TGCGCCAGCAGCCAAGTTTTAGAGGACAGGGGGCAAAGTGGCTACACCTTC	CASSQVLEDRGQSGYTF